The next 10 T cell receptor beta chains were all read from a single sample in a study of cytomegalovirus exposure and HLA in healthy donors. The PCR ran on 60 Vbeta and 13 Jbeta primers. Libraries were prepared by immunoSEQ multiplex PCR; TCRdb keeps only in-frame clonotypes and omits some of them. Of 160,000 or so clones detected, roughly 80% appear once; the ten largest clones hold approximately 4.5%. The sequencing input was PBMCs. These receptor sequences come from a man aged 25-40 years in good health and CMV-seronegative.

This clone occurred once. The rearrangement uses TRBV30 and TRBJ2-2; a possible D gene is TRBD1 (5 bases). Trimming shortened V by 7 bases and J by 0 bases, and 12 bases separated the two germline ends. This CDR3 is 14 amino acids long. Germline V gene lookup returns CDR1 GTSNPN and CDR2 SVGIG (reference sequence). CDR3 DNA sequence: TGTGCCTCCCAGGACACCCCGAACACCGGGGAGCTGTTTTTT. This gives the protein CASQDTPNTGELFF.

The chain is built from TRBV30 and TRBJ1-4; 9 bases agree with TRBD1. Germline V gene data show CDR1 as GTSNPN and CDR2 as SVGIG (reference sequence). The CDR3 spans 15 residues. V lost 1 base, J lost 8 bases, and 8 bases stayed unmatched. The CDR3 here is CAWSARDRVGEKLFF. The CDR3, as DNA: TGTGCCTGGAGTGCAAGGGACAGGGTGGGGGAAAAACTGTTTTTT.

This clone showed up just once. This chain uses TRBV11-3 with TRBJ2-2; 7 bases fit TRBD1. Germline values: CDR1 SGHNT, CDR2 YENEEA. The CDR3 length is 15 residues. V shed 1 base, J shed 3 bases, and the junction held 2 bases outside the gene matches. CDR3 DNA: TGTGCCAGCAGCTTAGGGGGGACAGACACCGGGGAGCTGTTTTTT. Protein sequence: CASSLGGTDTGELFF.

The chain has TRBV29-1 and TRBJ2-5; D is perhaps TRBD2 (5 bases). This CDR3 contains 15 residues. Germline assignment: CDR1 SQVTM and CDR2 ANQGSEA. V was clipped by 2 bases and J by 1 base, with 14 bases between them. CDR3 region: CSVEWRWTTQETQYF. CDR3 nucleotides: TGCAGCGTTGAATGGAGGTGGACGACCCAAGAGACCCAGTACTTC.

This chain uses TRBV7-3 with TRBJ1-2; D may be TRBD1 (5 bases). V was pared by 8 bases and J by 4 bases, with 11 bases between. The CDR3 extends over 12 amino acids. Germline V gene lookup returns CDR1 SGHTA and CDR2 FQGTGA. In nucleotides, the CDR3 is TGTGCCAGCGGCGGGACGGCCTATGGCTACACCTTC. It codes for CASGGTAYGYTF.

V usage is TRBV5-1 and J usage is TRBJ2-5; 7 nucleotides align to TRBD2. V was pared by 4 bases and J by 2 bases, with 5 bases of the junction left unmatched. The CDR3 covers 14 residues. Germline CDR1 and CDR2: SGHRS and YFSETQ. CDR3 in DNA: TGCGCCAGCAGCCTAGCGGACCCGCAAGAGACCCAGTACTTC. Residues: CASSLADPQETQYF.

V is TRBV30 and J is TRBJ2-2, with D perhaps TRBD2 (5 bases). The CDR3 length is 13 residues. Germline loops: CDR1 GTSNPN, CDR2 SVGIG (reference sequence). The V and J ends lost 3 bases and 7 bases respectively, with 12 bases between them. The CDR3 here is CAWSPFRDGELFF. The DNA of the CDR3 is TGTGCCTGGAGCCCTTTCCGGGACGGGGAGCTGTTTTTT.

Remarks on this clone: The junction departs from the called germline gene at one end, perhaps through a read error. V and J are TRBV7-9 and TRBJ2-1, with TRBD2 matching over 12 bases. Looked up from germline, CDR1 is SEHNR and CDR2 is FQNEAQ (reference sequence). The CDR3 is made up of 14 amino acids. CDR3: CASSLAGGLNEQFF. In DNA form, the CDR3 reads TGTGCCAGCAGCCTAGCGGGGGGGCTCAATGAGCAGTTCTTC.

The chain couples TRBV7-6 to TRBJ2-3; tentative D call: TRBD2 (5 bases). V was clipped by 0 bases and J by 5 bases, with 9 bases between them. The CDR3 length is 14 residues. Germline-derived CDR1 and CDR2 are SGHVS and FNYEAQ. The DNA of the CDR3 is TGTGCCAGCAGCTTAGCGGGAGCGATAGATACGCAGTATTTT. As protein: CASSLAGAIDTQYF.

CDR3 region: CASSRGGTSNYGYTF. Written as DNA, the CDR3 is TGTGCCAGCAGCCGAGGAGGTACATCTAACTATGGCTACACCTTC. This chain connects TRBV14 to TRBJ1-2; D unclear. This CDR3 region has 15 residues. The ends were cut back, 4 bases at V and 0 bases at J, with 12 bases in the middle. CDR1 is SGHDN and CDR2 is FVKESK in the germline V gene.